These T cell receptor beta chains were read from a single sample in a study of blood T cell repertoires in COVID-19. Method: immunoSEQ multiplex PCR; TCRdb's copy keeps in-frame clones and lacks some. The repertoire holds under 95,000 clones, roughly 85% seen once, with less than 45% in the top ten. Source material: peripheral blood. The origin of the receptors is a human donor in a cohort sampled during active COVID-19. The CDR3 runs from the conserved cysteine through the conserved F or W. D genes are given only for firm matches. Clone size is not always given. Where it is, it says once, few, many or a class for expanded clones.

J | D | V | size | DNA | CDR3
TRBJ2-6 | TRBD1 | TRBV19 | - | TGTGCCAGTACGCCGGGACAGGGAAGCTCTGGGGCCAACGTCCTGACTTTC | CASTPGQGSSGANVLTF
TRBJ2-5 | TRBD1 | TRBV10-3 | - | TGTGCCATCAGTAGGACAGGGGGCCAGGAGACCCAGTACTTC | CAISRTGGQETQYF
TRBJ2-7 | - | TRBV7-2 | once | TGTGCCAGCAGCTTAGTTGGTGAAGAAGGCTCGGGAGCCTACGAGCAGTACTTC | CASSLVGEEGSGAYEQYF
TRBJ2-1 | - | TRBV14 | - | TGTGCCAGCAGCCGAGCGAGCTCCTACAATGAGCAGTTCTTC | CASSRASSYNEQFF
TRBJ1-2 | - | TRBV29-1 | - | TGCAGCGTTGACTCCGCCAGGGGCAACTATGGCTACACCTTC | CSVDSARGNYGYTF
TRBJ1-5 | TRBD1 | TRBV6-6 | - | TGTGCCAGCAGTCGCCAAGGGGAGGGGACAGGGGCCTTTAATCAGCCCCAGCATTTT | CASSRQGEGTGAFNQPQHF
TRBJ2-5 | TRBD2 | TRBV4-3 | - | TGCGCCAGCAGCAGCCTCTTAGCGGGCCAAGAGACCCAGTACTTC | CASSSLLAGQETQYF
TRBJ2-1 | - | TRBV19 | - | TGTGCCAGTAGTGCACAGGCCTACAATGAGCAGTTCTTC | CASSAQAYNEQFF
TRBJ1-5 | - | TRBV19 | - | TGTGCCAGTACCCACACCGGCCGGGTCAATCAGCCCCAGCATTTT | CASTHTGRVNQPQHF
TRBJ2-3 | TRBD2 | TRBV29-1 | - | TGCAGCGTTGAACGGACTAGCGCAAACCCCACAGATACGCAGTATTTT | CSVERTSANPTDTQYF
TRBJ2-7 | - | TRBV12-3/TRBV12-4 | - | TGTGCCAGCAGTAAATACAGGGCTGGGGAGCAGTACTTC | CASSKYRAGEQYF
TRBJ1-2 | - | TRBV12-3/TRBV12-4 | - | TGTGCCAGCAGTCGGACAGCGTATGGCTACACCTTC | CASSRTAYGYTF
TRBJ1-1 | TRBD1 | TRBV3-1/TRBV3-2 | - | TGTGCCAGCAGCCAAGCAGGACAGGGTCTCCTGGCTGAAGCTTTCTTT | CASSQAGQGLLAEAFF
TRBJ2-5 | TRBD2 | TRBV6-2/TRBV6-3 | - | TGTGCCAGCAGTCGCGGGGGGGCGGGGCAAGAGACCCAGTACTTC | CASSRGGAGQETQYF
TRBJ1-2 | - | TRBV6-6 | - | TGTGCCAGCAGCCAAGTGGGCTTAGGGGGTGGCTACACCTTC | CASSQVGLGGGYTF
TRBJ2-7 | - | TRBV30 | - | TGTGCCTGGAACGCGAAAGGACTTAACTACGAGCAGTACTTC | CAWNAKGLNYEQYF
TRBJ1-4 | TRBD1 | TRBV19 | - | TGTGCCAGTACCGGGACAGGGGGCTTAGCGACTAATGAAAAACTGTTTTTT | CASTGTGGLATNEKLFF
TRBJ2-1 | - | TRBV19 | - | TGTGCCAGTAGTATAGGAGGGAAGCGGAATGAGCAGTTCTTC | CASSIGGKRNEQFF
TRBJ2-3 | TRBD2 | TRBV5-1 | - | TGCGCCAGCAGCCCCGGTGGTAGCGGGGCTGATACGCAGTATTTT | CASSPGGSGADTQYF
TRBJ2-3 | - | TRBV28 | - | TGTGCCAGCAGTTTGGCCGCAGTGGCAGCAGGGCTAAATACGCAGTATTTT | CASSLAAVAAGLNTQYF
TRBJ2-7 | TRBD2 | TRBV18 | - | TGTGCCAGCTCACCACTTAGCGGGAGTGGCGAGCAGTACTTC | CASSPLSGSGEQYF
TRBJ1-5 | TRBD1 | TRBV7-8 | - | TGTGCCAGCAGCTTGGGGGGACAGTTTTATAGCAATCAGCCCCAGCATTTT | CASSLGGQFYSNQPQHF
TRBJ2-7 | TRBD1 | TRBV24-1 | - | TGTGCCACCAGGGGGACAGGGATATCCGAGCAGTACTTC | CATRGTGISEQYF
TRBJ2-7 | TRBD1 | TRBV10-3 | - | TGTGCCATCAGTGACCGGACAGGGTTTCCCTACGAGCAGTACTTC | CAISDRTGFPYEQYF
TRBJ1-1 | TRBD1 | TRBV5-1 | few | TGCGCCAGCAGCTCTGGACAGGGGGCGGTGAACACTGAAGCTTTCTTT | CASSSGQGAVNTEAFF